The TCR beta chain under discussion was sequenced for a study of CD8+ T cells in alopecia areata. Study information: Severity in treated patients was scored by percentage of scalp area affected.

Documented treatment: oral pan-JAK inhibitor, 5-10 mg twice daily. Study-level points and caveats: Scalp repertoires also include resident alphabeta T cells from normal skin. In scalp and blood, many expanded lesional clones persisted during tofacitinib.

RNA was isolated and reverse transcribed to cDNA, the sequencing template. Produced via immunoSEQ multiplex PCR; TCRdb's table is partial and in-frame only. The profile shows roughly 98,000 clones, 50% to 75% of them singletons. This CDR3 is built from 15 residues. Trimming took off 0 bases at V and 7 bases at J, with 10 bases between the two ends. CDR1 SEHNR and CDR2 FQNEAQ come from the germline V gene (reference sequence). With regard to this clone: What it binds is not known.

This sample comprised CD8+ T cells sorted from blood, obtained at week 4, from a patient treated with tofacitinib. The rearrangement joins TRBV7-9 to TRBJ1-6; D possibly corresponds to TRBD1 (5 bases). This receptor was obtained from a human donor with alopecia areata. CDR3 DNA sequence: TGTGCCAGCAGCTTAGCTGGTCAGGGCAATTCACCCCTCCACTTT. The encoded protein is CASSLAGQGNSPLHF.